The sequence of this TCR beta chain was determined in a study of T cell responses to AZD1222 COVID-19 vaccine (dated by TCRdb to the early 2020s). Regarding the research as a whole: TCR sequencing covered 230 to 250 trial participants: roughly 200 given two doses of AZD1222 and 26 given two doses of MenACWY control vaccine. Enrollment into the trials was organized by age into subgroups of 18-55, 56-69 and 70-plus years, and those subgroups contained about 160, 30 and 59 TCR-sequenced participants, respectively.

The time point label here, explained by the study, means: baseline before first vaccination. The sample's treatment or condition label, decoded: meningococcal conjugate vaccine given as trial control. Vaccinee samples came from UK trials COV001 and COV002, including a single-blind randomized controlled phase 2/3 trial of AZD1222 (ChAdOx1 nCoV-19) in healthy adults. Trial participant PBMC samples were collected at day 0 and day 28 after the second dose for TCRbeta chain sequencing. The CDR3 regions of human TCRbeta chains were subjected to immunosequencing. Per the original workflow: TCRs in the repertoires were compared against a reference library of SARS-CoV-2-specific TCRs that had been generated with the MIRA antigen-specificity platform. Breadth was defined as the fraction of unique TCRs that were SARS-CoV-2-associated, and depth was defined as the fraction of total T cells that were SARS-CoV-2-associated. Using the MIRA data, every spike-specific TCR was mapped to the spike region that the TCR reacted to and assigned to either a CD4 or a CD8 class. Log10-transformed breadth and depth values were compared by one-way ANOVA with Sidak's multiple comparisons tests. As stored in TCRdb, this immuneACCESS dataset retains in-frame rearrangements with V and J assigned. A fraction of the clones does not appear; measured against another copy, unresolved V genes explain less than half of the discrepancy, and the remainder lacks a known reason. That table supplies the V and J calls and clone size; D and trimming were determined from the DNA. Recorded for this sample are 100,000 to 150,000 clones; 80% to 90% of them occurred a single time. The ten top clones hold over 8.5% of the sample.

V and J lose 4 bases and 4 bases, and a span of 14 bases separates them. Reading from cysteine to phenylalanine, the CDR3 counts 15 amino acids. The CDR3 DNA has 45 bases and is translated from base 1. From a lookup of the germline V gene, CDR1 and CDR2 are SNHLY and FYNNEI. What the work shows at the level of the full study, not this receptor alone: The vaccine-associated CD4 TCRs covered the entire spike protein, and the dominant responses fell in regions 160-218 and 743-854. Nearly half of unique spike-specific TCRs reportedly recognized epitopes outside regions mutated in the B.1.351 and B.1.1.7 variants. Most participants were white British and females outnumbered males, and the authors suggested that clonal diversity may have been underestimated. Conclusions about previously exposed vaccinees are limited because only five to seven AZD1222 recipients were SARS-CoV-2 seropositive at baseline. In the small 56-69-year group, the increase in depth fell short of significance, most likely because of low power. Because no day 14 peak-response samples were available, repertoires were characterized only after the peak T cell response. A significant rise in spike-specific TCR breadth and depth was observed after two AZD1222 doses relative to day 0 and relative to MenACWY recipients.

Of note for this clone: What antigen it recognizes has not been identified. Base-call qualities are not available, and no considerably larger clone is one nucleotide away.

This receptor was taken from an adult in good health. Sequencing was performed on peripheral blood, taken on day 0 of MenACWY control vaccination. The chain is assembled from TRBV2 and TRBJ1-3, with no D gene named confidently. The DNA sequence is TGTGCCAGCAGTGTCCAATCCGTATCGGGAAACACCATATATTTT. Its protein is CASSVQSVSGNTIYF. Outside the CDR3, residues come from the reference TRBV2 and TRBJ1-3 proteins, so the full variable domain is: EPEVTQTPSHQVTQMGQEVILRCVPISNHLYFYWYRQILGQKVEFLVSFYNNEISEKSEIFDDQFSVERPDGSNFTLKIRSTKLEDSAMYFCASSVQSVSGNTIYFGEGSWLTVV.